This T cell receptor (beta chain) was profiled in a study of CD4 and CD8 cells across lung adenocarcinoma regions. One entry per CDR3 protein results from TCRdb running MiXCR on the PCR reads. The profile covers thousands of distinct CDR3 sequences, with approximately 50% appearing a single time and 15% to 20% taken by the ten largest. This CDR3 is built from 14 residues. Germline loops: CDR1 MNHNS, CDR2 SASEGT. In this sample, this clonotype is medium-sized. This receptor was identified in a female donor with lung adenocarcinoma. The CD4 and CD8 labels of this study may be unreliable. The sample consisted of CD8+ T cells from the center of a lung tumor. The V call is TRBV6-1, the J call TRBJ2-1; the D gene is possibly TRBD2 (6 bases). TRBJ2-7 matches the DNA end more closely, so the J call is doubtful. The CDR3 spells CASAKGQDYNEQYF. DNA for the CDR3: TGTGCCAGCGCGAAGGGGCAGGACTACAATGAGCAGTACTTC.